A selection of T cell receptor beta chains follows, all from one sample in a study of control samples from healthy donors and cancer patients. Clones were read by immunoSEQ multiplex PCR, and TCRdb kept only the in-frame ones, dropping some. The table shows 50,000 to 55,000 clones, with around 90% occurring only once. The specimen was PBMCs. These receptors all stem from a man aged 40-50 years with colorectal cancer. Each CDR3 is given with its conserved first and last residue. The order of the fields is J gene, V gene, CDR3 length, CDR3 protein.

TRBJ2-7,TRBV2,13,CGGRGESSYEQYF
TRBJ2-7,TRBV5-4,11,CASSLGDEQYF
TRBJ2-3,TRBV5-6,14,CASSLGGYTDTQYF
TRBJ1-5,TRBV10-1,12,CASSEGNQPQHF
TRBJ1-4,TRBV10-2,15,CASTTGTGVSEKLFF
TRBJ2-1,TRBV19,16,CASSVGLAGRIDEQFF
TRBJ2-7,TRBV6-2/TRBV6-3,19,CASSYPSRKGRRSSYEQYF
TRBJ2-5,TRBV7-9,17,CASSLAGASATQETQYF
TRBJ2-7,TRBV7-6,15,CASSLGQGSSYEQYF
TRBJ1-1,TRBV11-2,13,CASSLDQNTEAFF
TRBJ2-7,TRBV27,15,CASRYQTSYIHEQYF
TRBJ1-4,TRBV15,15,CATSEQGAPNEKLFF
TRBJ1-5,TRBV11-2,13,CASSLDRNQPQHF
TRBJ1-1,TRBV6-5,15,CASSSPREGSTEAFF
TRBJ2-3,TRBV6-5,14,CASSFSGRTDTQYF
TRBJ1-1,TRBV27,15,CASSFGKRMNTEAFF
TRBJ1-5,TRBV6-6,13,CASSLVSNQSQHF
TRBJ1-4,TRBV7-9,13,CASSPPGGEKLFF
TRBJ2-2,TRBV24-1,17,CATSDLRGAGNTGELFF
TRBJ1-5,TRBV16,13,CASSDGGYQPQHF
TRBJ2-5,TRBV11-2,16,CASSLDQTSGFGTQYF
TRBJ1-3,TRBV11-3,16,CASSLASTASGNTIYF
TRBJ1-1,TRBV14,16,CASSQDMGASSTEAFF
TRBJ2-1,TRBV11-3,19,CASSLDQGGSARSYNEQFF
TRBJ2-5,TRBV2,16,CASSEIRTSGLETQYF
TRBJ2-1,TRBV10-3,13,CAISELLRREQFF
TRBJ1-2,TRBV25-1,15,CASSEWDGQARGYTF
TRBJ2-1,TRBV6-4,14,CASSDGTSGNEQFF
TRBJ2-7,TRBV7-9,15,CASTPPGQGPYEQYF
TRBJ2-3,TRBV6-4,13,CASRESSTDTQYF
TRBJ1-6,TRBV11-2,15,CASSQDGSYNSPLHF
TRBJ2-7,TRBV7-8,11,CASSNAYEQYF
TRBJ2-7,TRBV6-5,14,CASSSLGSYYEQYF
TRBJ2-3,TRBV19,16,CASSGLAGRSTDTQYF
TRBJ2-1,TRBV19,16,CASSYDGTGGRGEQFF
TRBJ1-1,TRBV10-1,13,CASSPSGTTEAFF
TRBJ2-1,TRBV5-1,16,CASTGLAGVSYNEQFF
TRBJ1-5,TRBV6-4,15,CASSESGGSNQPQHF
TRBJ2-3,TRBV18,13,CASSPGGMDTQYF
TRBJ1-1,TRBV6-5,15,CASSSFGTGWTEAFF
TRBJ2-3,TRBV5-1,14,CASSLGDSTDTQYF
TRBJ2-3,TRBV4-1,13,CASSQDVTDTQYF
TRBJ1-2,TRBV20-1,11,CSARRQAGYTF
TRBJ2-2,TRBV20-1,14,CSASSPDLTGELFF
TRBJ2-1,TRBV27,14,CASSPIDRYNEQFF
TRBJ1-2,TRBV6-5,13,CGLHGGPNYGYTF